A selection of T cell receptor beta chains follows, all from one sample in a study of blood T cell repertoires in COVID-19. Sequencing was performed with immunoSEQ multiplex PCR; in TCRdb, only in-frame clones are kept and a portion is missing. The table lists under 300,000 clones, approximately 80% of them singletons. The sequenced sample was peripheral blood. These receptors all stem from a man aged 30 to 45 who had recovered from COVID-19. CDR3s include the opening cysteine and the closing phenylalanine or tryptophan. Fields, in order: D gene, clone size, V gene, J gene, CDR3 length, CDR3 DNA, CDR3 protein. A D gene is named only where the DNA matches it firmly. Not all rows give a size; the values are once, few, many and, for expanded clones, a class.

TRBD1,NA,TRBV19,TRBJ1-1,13,TGTGCCAGTAGGCGGACAGGGAACACTGAAGCTTTCTTT,CASRRTGNTEAFF
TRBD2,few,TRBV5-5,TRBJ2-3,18,TGTGCCAGCAGCTTTGGGTGGCGGGGGGACCCACGCACAGATACGCAGTATTTT,CASSFGWRGDPRTDTQYF
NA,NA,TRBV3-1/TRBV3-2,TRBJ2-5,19,TGTGCCAGCAGCCAACCTAAACCGGGCCGGGAAAGATGGGGAGAGACCCAGTACTTC,CASSQPKPGRERWGETQYF
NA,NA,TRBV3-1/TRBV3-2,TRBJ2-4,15,TGTGCCAGCAGCCAAGATTCGTTAGCCAAAAACATTCAGTACTTC,CASSQDSLAKNIQYF
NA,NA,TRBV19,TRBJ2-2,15,TGTGCCAGTAGTATAGATCTATTTGGACACGGGGAGCTGTTTTTT,CASSIDLFGHGELFF
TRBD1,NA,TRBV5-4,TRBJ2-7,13,TGTGCCAGCAGCTCACCAGGGGGCTACGAGCAGTACTTC,CASSSPGGYEQYF
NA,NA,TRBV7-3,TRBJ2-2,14,TGTGCCAGCAGCTTCGGAGGGGAAGCCGGGGAGCTGTTTTTT,CASSFGGEAGELFF
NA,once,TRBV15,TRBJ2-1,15,TGTGCCACCAGCAGTTGGCCCAAGGGGGGGTCTGAGCAGTTCTTC,CATSSWPKGGSEQFF
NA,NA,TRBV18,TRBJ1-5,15,TGTGCCAGCTCATACGGCAGGCCCCTCAATCAGCCCCAGCATTTT,CASSYGRPLNQPQHF
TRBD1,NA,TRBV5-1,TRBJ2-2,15,TGCGCCAGCTCCGTCACAGGGGGTTACACCGGGGAGCTGTTTTTT,CASSVTGGYTGELFF
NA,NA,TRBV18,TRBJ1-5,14,TGTGCCAGCTCACCACCAGGGGGCAATCAGCCCCAGCATTTT,CASSPPGGNQPQHF
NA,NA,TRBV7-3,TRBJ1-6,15,TGTGCCAGCAGCTTATCGGGGGGCGGCAATTCACCCCTCCACTTT,CASSLSGGGNSPLHF
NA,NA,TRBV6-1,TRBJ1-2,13,TGTGCCAGCAGTGAGTTGGGGGGCTATGGCTACACCTTC,CASSELGGYGYTF
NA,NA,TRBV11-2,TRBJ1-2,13,TGTGCCAGCAGCAGTACAGGGTACTATGGCTACACCTTC,CASSSTGYYGYTF
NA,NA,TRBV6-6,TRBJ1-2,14,TGTGCCAGCAGCACCACCCAGACTAACTATGGCTACACCTTC,CASSTTQTNYGYTF
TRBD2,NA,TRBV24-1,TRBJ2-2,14,TGTGCCACCAGTCGGGGGGGAGACACCGGGGAGCTGTTTTTT,CATSRGGDTGELFF
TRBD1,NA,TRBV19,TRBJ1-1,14,TGTGCCAGTAACCGACAGGGGGCGGACACTGAAGCTTTCTTT,CASNRQGADTEAFF
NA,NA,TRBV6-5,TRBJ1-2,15,TGTGCCAACACAGCCCTTACCGGGACAACAGGGGGCTACACCTTC,CANTALTGTTGGYTF
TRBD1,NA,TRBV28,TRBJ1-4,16,TGTGCCAGCAGCGGCGCACAGGGGACAGATAATGAAAAACTGTTTTTT,CASSGAQGTDNEKLFF
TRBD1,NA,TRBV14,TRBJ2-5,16,TGTGCCAGCAGCCAAGCCGGGACAGGGGGTGGGGAGACCCAGTACTTC,CASSQAGTGGGETQYF
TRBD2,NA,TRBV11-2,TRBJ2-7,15,TGTGCCAGCAGCATCGGAGCGGGGGGGCCCCACGAGCAGTACTTC,CASSIGAGGPHEQYF
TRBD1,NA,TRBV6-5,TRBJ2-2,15,TGTGCCAGCAGTTACTCCCAGGGGGCCGCCGGGGAGCTGTTTTTT,CASSYSQGAAGELFF
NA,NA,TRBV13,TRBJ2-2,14,TGTGCCAGCAGCTTCAGGGCGTTGTCAGGGGAGCTGTTTTTT,CASSFRALSGELFF
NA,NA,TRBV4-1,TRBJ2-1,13,TGCGCCAGCAGCCAATCTAGGGGAGGTGAGCAGTTCTTC,CASSQSRGGEQFF
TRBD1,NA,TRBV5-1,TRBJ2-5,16,TGCGCCAGCAGCTTGGACGGACAGGGGGCCACAGAGACCCAGTACTTC,CASSLDGQGATETQYF